The entry below describes one TCR beta chain. Its antigen is unidentified. Blood libraries mostly used roughly 500 ng genomic DNA, six replicates each. Libraries were prepared by immunoSEQ multiplex PCR; TCRdb keeps only in-frame clonotypes and omits some of them. This sample has about 8,000 clones; 60% to 75% occur once, and the top ten carry 2.5% to 3%. Stated time point: after neoadjuvant nivolumab, at surgical resection. Patients had newly diagnosed, untreated stage II-IVA oral cavity squamous cell carcinoma. Trimming removed 1 base from V and 1 base from J, with 13 bases in between. This CDR3 comprises 16 residues. Per germline, CDR1 MNHEY and CDR2 SVGAGI. The data were obtained in a study of neoadjuvant anti-PD-1 for oral cavity cancer. Study-level information: Non-progressing patients received a fourth nivolumab dose near day 43, then surgery on days 50-56. Study-level results: Higher pretreatment Treg/Th17 ratios tracked higher pretreatment blood clonality.

The V gene is TRBV6-5, the J gene TRBJ1-1; no clear D. This TCR derives from a person aged 35-79 years with oral cavity squamous cell carcinoma. The sample here was PBMCs, taken after nivolumab (anti-PD-1) treatment. The CDR3 DNA sequence: TGTGCCAGCAGTTACTGGTGGAAGGGTTCGAACACTGAAGCTTTCTTT. It is translated as CASSYWWKGSNTEAFF.